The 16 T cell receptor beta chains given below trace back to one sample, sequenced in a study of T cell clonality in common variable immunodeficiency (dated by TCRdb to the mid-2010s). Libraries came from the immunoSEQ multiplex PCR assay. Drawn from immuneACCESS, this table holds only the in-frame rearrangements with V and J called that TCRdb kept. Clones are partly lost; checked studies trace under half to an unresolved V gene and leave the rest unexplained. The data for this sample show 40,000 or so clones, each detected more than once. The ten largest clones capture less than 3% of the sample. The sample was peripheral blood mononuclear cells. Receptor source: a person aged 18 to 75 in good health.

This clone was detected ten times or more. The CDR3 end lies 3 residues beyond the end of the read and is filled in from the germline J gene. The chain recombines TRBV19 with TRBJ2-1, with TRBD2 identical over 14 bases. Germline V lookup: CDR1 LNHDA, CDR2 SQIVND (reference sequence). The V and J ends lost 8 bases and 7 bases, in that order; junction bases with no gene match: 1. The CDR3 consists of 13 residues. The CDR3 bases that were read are TGTGCCAGTCGGACTAGCGGGAGGAATGAG. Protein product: CASRTSGRNE. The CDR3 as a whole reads CASRTSGRNEQFF.

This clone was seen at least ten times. The part of the CDR3 DNA that was read is TGTGCCAGCACCAGACAGGGGGCCGCAGATACG. It translates to CASTRQGAADT. The entire CDR3 sequence reads CASTRQGAADTQYF. This rearrangement joins TRBV7-8 to TRBJ2-3, with 10 bases identical to TRBD1. The read comes to an end 3 residues before the CDR3 does, leaving the germline J gene to fill in the end. CDR1 and CDR2 (germline): SGHVS, FQNEAQ. V trimming: 7 bases; J trimming: 4 bases; junction bases outside the gene matches: 5. CDR3 size: 14 residues.

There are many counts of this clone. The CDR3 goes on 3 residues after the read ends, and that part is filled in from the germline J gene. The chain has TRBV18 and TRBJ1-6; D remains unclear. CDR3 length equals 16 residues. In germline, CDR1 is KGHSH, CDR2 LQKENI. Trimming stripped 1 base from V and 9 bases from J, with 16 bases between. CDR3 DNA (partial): TGTGCCAGCTCACCACTTAGGGCTGGCATAGGTTCACCC. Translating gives CASSPLRAGIGSP. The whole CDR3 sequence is CASSPLRAGIGSPLHF.

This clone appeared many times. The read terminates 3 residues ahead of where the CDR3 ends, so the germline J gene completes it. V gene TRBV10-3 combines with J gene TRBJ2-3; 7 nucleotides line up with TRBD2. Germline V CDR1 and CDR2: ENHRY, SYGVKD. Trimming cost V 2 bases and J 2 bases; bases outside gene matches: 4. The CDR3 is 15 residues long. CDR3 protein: CAISEGRGLTDTQYF. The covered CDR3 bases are TGTGCCATCAGTGAGGGGAGGGGACTCACAGATACG.

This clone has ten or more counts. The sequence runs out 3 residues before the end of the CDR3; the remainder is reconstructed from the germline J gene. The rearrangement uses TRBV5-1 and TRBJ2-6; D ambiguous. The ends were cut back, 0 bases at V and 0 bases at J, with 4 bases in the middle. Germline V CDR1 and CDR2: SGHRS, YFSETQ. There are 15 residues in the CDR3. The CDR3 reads CASSLGSSGANVLTF. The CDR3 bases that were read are TGCGCCAGCAGCTTGGGCAGCTCTGGGGCCAACGTC.

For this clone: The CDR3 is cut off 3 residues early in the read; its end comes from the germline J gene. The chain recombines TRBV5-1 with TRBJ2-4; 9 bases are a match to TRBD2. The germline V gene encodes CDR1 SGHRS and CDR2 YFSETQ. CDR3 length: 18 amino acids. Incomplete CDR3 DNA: TGCGCCAGCAGCTTGGCCCTAGCGGGACTAGCTGGCCAAGAGACT. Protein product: CASSLALAGLAGQET. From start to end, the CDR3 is CASSLALAGLAGQETQYF.

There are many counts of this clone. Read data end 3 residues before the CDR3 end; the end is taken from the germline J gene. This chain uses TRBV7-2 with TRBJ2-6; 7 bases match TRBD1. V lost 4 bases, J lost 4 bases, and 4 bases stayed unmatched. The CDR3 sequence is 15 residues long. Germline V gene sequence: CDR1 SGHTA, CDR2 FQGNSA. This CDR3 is CASSSAQGGANVLTF. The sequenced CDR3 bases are TGTGCCAGCAGCTCGGCACAGGGGGGGGCCAACGTC.

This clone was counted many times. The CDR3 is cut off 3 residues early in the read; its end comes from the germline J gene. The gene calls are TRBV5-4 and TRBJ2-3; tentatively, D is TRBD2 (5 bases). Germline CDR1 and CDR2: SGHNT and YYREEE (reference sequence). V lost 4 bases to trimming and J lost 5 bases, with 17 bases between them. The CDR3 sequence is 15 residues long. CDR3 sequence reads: CASSGSRALGDTQYF. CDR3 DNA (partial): TGTGCCAGCAGCGGATCGAGGGCCTTGGGAGATACG.

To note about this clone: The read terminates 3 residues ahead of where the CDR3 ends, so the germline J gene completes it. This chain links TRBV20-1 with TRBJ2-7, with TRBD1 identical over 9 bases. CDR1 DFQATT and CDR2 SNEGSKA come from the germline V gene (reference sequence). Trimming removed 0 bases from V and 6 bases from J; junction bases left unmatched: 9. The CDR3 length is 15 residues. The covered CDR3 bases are TGCAGTGCTAGAGACCCCCGGGACAGGGTGGCCGAG. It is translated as CSARDPRDRVAE. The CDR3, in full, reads CSARDPRDRVAEQYF.

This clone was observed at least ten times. The CDR3 loop is CSAVQGNYGYTF. Incomplete CDR3 DNA: TGCAGTGCTGTTCAGGGAAACTATGGC. The rearrangement uses TRBV20-1 and TRBJ1-2; possible D gene TRBD1, 5 bases. The read falls 3 residues short of the CDR3 end, and the missing part is taken from the germline J gene. CDR1 is DFQATT, CDR2 SNEGSKA, per germline (reference sequence). V lost 5 bases and J 2 bases, leaving 9 bases between the germline ends. This CDR3 region has 12 residues.

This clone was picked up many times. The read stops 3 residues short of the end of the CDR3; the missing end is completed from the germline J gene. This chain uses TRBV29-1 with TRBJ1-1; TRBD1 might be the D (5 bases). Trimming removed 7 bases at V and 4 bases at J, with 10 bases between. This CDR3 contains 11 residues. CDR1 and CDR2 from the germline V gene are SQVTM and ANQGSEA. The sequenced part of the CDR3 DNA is TGCAGCGGGGGTACAGGCACTGAA. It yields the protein CSGGTGTE. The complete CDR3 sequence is CSGGTGTEAFF.

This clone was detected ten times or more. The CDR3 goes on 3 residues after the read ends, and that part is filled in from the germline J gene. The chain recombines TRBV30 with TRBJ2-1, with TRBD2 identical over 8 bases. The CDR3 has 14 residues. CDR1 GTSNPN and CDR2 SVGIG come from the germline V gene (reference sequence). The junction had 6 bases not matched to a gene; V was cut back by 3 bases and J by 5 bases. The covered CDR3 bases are TGTGCCTGGAGCCTACGGACTAGCAACAATGAG. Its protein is CAWSLRTSNNE. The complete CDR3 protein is CAWSLRTSNNEQFF.

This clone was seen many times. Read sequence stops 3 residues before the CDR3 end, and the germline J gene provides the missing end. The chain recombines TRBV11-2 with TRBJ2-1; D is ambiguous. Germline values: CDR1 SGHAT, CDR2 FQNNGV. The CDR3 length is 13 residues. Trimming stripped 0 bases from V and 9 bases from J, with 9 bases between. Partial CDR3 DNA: TGTGCCAGCAGCTTAGATCAGTCCGCTGAG. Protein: CASSLDQSAE. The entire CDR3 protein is CASSLDQSAEQFF.

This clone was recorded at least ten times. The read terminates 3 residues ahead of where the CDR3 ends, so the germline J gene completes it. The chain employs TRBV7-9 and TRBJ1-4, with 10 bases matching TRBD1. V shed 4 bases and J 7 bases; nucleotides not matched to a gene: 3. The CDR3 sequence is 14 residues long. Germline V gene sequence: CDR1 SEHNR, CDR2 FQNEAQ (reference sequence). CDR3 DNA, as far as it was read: TGTGCCAGCAGCTCCGACAGGGGGCTTGAAAAA. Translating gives CASSSDRGLEK. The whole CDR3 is CASSSDRGLEKLFF.

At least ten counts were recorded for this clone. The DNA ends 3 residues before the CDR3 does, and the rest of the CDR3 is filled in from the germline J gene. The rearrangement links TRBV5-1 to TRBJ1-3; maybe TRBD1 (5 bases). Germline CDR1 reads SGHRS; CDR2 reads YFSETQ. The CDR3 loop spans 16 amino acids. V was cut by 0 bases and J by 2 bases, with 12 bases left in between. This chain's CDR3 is CASSLDVGGTGNTIYF. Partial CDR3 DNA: TGCGCCAGCAGCTTGGATGTGGGGGGTACTGGAAACACC.

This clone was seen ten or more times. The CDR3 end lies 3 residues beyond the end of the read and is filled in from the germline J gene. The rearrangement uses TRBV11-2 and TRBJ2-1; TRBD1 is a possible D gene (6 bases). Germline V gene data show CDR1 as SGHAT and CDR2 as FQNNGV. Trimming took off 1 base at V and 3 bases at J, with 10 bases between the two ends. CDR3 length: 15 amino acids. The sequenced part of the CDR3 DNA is TGTGCCAGCAGCTTAGGTACAGGGTTCTACAATGAG. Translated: CASSLGTGFYNE. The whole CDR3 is CASSLGTGFYNEQFF.